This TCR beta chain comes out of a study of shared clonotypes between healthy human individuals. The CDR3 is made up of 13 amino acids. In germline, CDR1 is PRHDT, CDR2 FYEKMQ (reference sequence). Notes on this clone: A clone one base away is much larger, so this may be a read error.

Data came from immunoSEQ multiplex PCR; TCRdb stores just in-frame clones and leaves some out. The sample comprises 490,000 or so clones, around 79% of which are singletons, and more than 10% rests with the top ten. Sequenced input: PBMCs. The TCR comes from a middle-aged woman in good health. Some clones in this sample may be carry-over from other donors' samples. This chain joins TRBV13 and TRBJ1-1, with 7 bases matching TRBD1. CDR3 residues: CASSLVRGREALF. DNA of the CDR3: TGTGCCAGCAGCTTAGTTAGGGGGCGAGAAGCTTTATTT.